This T cell receptor beta chain was obtained from a study of blood T cell repertoires in COVID-19. About the study: Acute-phase and convalescent COVID-19 samples originated in the United States, Italy and Spain.

Sequencing used immunoSEQ multiplex PCR; TCRdb keeps in-frame clones, though not all of them. The sample includes about 18,000 clones, 88% seen only once; the top ten take roughly 5.3%. Everyone who took part was roughly 18 to 95 years old, and they came from 20 to 25 US areas. Each participant's cohort was designated according to participant-reported clinical history. The CDR3 loop spans 15 amino acids. CDR1 is SGHAT, CDR2 FQNNGV, per germline. V was cut by 3 bases and J by 2 bases, with 13 bases left in between. The chain joins TRBV11-2 to TRBJ2-5; TRBD1 might be the D (6 bases). Sequencing used PBMCs or T cells enriched from blood (not recorded which). This clonotype was obtained from a woman aged 25-40 years who had recovered from COVID-19. CDR3 coding DNA: TGTGCCAGCAGCTTTGGTTTGCAGGGGCAAGAGACCCAGTACTTC. Translating it yields CASSFGLQGQETQYF.